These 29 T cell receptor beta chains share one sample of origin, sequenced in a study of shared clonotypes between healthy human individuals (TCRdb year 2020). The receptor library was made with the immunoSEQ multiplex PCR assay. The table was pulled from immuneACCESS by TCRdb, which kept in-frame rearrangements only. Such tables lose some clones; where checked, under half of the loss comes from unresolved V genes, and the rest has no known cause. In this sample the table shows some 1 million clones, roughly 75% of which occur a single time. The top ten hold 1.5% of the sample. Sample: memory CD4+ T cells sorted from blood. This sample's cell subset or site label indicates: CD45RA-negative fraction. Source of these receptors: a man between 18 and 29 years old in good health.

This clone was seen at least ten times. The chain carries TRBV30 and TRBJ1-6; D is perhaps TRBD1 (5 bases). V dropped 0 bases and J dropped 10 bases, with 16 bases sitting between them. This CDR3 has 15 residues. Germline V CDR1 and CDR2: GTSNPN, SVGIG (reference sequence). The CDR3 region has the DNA TGTGCCTGGAGTGTAGCGGCAGGGCCGGAATCACCCCTCCACTTT. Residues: CAWSVAAGPESPLHF.

CDR3 sequence reads: CAWSLPGTGSDEQYF. The CDR3 nucleotides are TGTGCCTGGAGTCTTCCCGGGACAGGTTCCGACGAGCAGTACTTC. The chain employs TRBV30 and TRBJ2-7, with 8 bases lining up with TRBD1. This CDR3 is 15 amino acids long. V shed 2 bases and J 5 bases; nucleotides not matched to a gene: 11. Germline CDR1 and CDR2: GTSNPN and SVGIG (reference sequence).

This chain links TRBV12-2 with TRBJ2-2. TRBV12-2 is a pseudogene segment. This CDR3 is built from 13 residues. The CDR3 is CASRSGDTGELFF. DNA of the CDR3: TGTGCAAGTCGCTCAGGAGACACCGGGGAGCTGTTTTTT.

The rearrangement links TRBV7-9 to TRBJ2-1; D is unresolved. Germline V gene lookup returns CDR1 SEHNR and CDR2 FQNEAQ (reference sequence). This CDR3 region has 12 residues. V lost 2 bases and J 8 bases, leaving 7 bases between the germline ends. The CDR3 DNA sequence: TGTGCCAGCAGCTTATCCGCCTATGAGCAGTTCTTC. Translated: CASSLSAYEQFF.

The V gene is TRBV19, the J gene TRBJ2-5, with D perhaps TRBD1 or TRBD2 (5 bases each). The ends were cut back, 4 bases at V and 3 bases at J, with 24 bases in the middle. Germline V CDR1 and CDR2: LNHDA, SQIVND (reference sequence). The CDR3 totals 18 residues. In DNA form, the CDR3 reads TGTGCCAGTAGTACCCGGGGACGTGAGACTCCCCTCAAAGAGACCCAGTACTTC. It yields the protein CASSTRGRETPLKETQYF.

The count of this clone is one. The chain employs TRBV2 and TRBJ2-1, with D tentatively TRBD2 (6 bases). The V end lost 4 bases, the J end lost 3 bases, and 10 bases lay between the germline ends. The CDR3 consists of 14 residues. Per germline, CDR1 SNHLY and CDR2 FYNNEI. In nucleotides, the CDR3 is TGTGCCAGCAGTGGGGGGGTAGGCTACAATGAGCAGTTCTTC. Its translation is CASSGGVGYNEQFF.

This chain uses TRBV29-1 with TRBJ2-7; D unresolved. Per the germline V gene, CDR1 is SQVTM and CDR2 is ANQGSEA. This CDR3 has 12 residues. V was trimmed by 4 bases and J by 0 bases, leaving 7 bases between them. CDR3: CSVVAVSYEQYF. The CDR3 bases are TGCAGCGTTGTGGCGGTCTCCTACGAGCAGTACTTC.

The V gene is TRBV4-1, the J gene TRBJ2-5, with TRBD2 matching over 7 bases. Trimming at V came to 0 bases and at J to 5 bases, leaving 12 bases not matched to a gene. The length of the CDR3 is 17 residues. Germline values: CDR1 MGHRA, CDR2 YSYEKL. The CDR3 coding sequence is TGCGCCAGCAGCCAAGATGCAAACGGGGGGATCTTGGAGACCCAGTACTTC. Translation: CASSQDANGGILETQYF.

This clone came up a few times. The CDR3 here is CAWNTYRGHGYGYTF. As DNA, the CDR3 is TGTGCCTGGAATACTTACAGGGGGCATGGCTATGGCTACACCTTC. The rearrangement uses TRBV30 and TRBJ1-2; the match to TRBD1 covers 9 bases. V lost 4 bases, J lost 4 bases, and 10 bases stayed unmatched. This CDR3 has 15 residues. Germline-derived CDR1 and CDR2 are GTSNPN and SVGIG (reference sequence).

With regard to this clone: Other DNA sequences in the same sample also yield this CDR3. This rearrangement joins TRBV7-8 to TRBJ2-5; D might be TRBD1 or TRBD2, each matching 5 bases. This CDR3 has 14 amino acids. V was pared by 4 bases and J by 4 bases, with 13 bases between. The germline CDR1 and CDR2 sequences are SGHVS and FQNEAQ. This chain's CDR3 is CASSSSGGGETQYF. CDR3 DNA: TGTGCCAGCAGCTCCTCGGGTGGGGGAGAGACCCAGTACTTC.

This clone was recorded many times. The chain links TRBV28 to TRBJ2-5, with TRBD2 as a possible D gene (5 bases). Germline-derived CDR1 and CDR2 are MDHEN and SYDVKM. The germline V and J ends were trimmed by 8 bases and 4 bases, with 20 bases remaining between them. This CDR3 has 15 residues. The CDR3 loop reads CASQTTPGVGETQYF. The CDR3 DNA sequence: TGTGCCAGCCAAACAACCCCCGGGGTTGGAGAGACCCAGTACTTC. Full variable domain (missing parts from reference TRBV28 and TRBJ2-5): DVKVTQSSRYLVKRTGEKVFLECVQDMDHENMFWYRQDPGLGLRLIYFSYDVKMKEKGDIPEGYSVSREKKERFSLILESASTNQTSMYLCASQTTPGVGETQYFGPGTRLLVL.

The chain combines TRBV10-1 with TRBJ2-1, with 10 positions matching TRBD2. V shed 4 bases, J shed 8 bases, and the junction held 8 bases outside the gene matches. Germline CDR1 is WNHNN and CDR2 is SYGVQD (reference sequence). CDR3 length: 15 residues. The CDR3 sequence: CASSGFLAGVDEQFF. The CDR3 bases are TGCGCCAGCAGTGGTTTTCTAGCGGGAGTGGATGAGCAGTTCTTC.

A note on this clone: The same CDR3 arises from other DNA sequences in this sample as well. CDR3 sequence: CAWSDRQDYGYTF. CDR3 nucleotides: TGTGCCTGGAGTGACCGACAAGACTATGGCTACACCTTC. The chain carries TRBV30 and TRBJ1-2; D not certain. Germline V gene sequence: CDR1 GTSNPN, CDR2 SVGIG (reference sequence). V was shortened by 1 base and J by 3 bases, with 9 bases between the two germline ends. The length of the CDR3 is 13 residues.

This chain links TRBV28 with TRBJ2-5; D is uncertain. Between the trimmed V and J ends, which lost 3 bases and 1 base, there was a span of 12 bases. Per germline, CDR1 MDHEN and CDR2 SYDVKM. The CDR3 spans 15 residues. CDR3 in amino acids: CASSFSPPLQETQYF. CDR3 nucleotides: TGTGCCAGCAGTTTTTCCCCCCCTCTCCAAGAGACCCAGTACTTC.

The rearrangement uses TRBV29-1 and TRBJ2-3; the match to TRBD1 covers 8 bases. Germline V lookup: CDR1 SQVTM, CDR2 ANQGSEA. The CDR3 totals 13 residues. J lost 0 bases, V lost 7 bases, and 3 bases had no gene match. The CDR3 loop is CSADRGSTDTQYF. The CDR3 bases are TGCAGCGCCGACAGGGGTAGCACAGATACGCAGTATTTT.

The CDR3 spells CASSIRGERQPQHF. The CDR3 nucleotides are TGTGCCAGTAGTATCAGGGGGGAGAGGCAGCCCCAGCATTTT. This chain connects TRBV19 to TRBJ1-5; 7 positions agree with TRBD1. Per germline, CDR1 LNHDA and CDR2 SQIVND (reference sequence). J lost 7 bases, V lost 3 bases, and 6 bases had no gene match. The CDR3 has 14 amino acids.

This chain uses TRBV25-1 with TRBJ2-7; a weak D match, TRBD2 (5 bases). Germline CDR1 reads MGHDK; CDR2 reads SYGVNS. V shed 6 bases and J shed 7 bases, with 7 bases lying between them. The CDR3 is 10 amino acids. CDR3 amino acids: CASRTGEQYF. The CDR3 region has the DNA TGTGCCAGCAGGACGGGGGAGCAGTACTTC.

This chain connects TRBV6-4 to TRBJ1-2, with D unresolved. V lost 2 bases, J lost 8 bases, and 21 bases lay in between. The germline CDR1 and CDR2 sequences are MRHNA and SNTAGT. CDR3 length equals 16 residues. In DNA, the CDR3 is TGTGCCAGCAGTGACGGGTTTGGGCCACTAATGGGCGGCTACACCTTC. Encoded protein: CASSDGFGPLMGGYTF.

The CDR3 nucleotides read TGCGCCAGCAGCATCCGGGACAGTTCTTCACCCCTCCACTTT. Its protein is CASSIRDSSSPLHF. The gene calls are TRBV5-1 and TRBJ1-6, with 7 positions matching TRBD1. CDR1 is SGHRS and CDR2 is YFSETQ in the germline V gene. The junction had 7 bases not matched to a gene; V was cut back by 4 bases and J by 9 bases. The CDR3 length is 14 residues.

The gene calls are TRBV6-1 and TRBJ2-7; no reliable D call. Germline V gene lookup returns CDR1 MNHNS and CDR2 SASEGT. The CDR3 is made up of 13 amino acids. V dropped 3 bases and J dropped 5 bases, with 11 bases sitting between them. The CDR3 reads CASSDPRFHEQYF. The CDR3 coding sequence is TGTGCCAGCAGTGACCCCAGGTTCCACGAGCAGTACTTC.

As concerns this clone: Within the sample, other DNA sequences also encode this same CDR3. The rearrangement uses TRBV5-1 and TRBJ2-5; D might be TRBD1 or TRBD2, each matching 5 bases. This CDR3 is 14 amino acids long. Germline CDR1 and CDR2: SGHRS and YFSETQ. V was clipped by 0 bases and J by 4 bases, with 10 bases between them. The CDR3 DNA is TGCGCCAGCAGCTTGGATTCGAGGGGAGAGACCCAGTACTTC. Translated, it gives CASSLDSRGETQYF.

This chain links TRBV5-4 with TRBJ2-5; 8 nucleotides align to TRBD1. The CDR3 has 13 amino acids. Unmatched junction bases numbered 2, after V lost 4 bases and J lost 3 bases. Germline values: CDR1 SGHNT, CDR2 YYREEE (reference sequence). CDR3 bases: TGTGCCAGCAGCCGGGACAGGAAAGAGACCCAGTACTTC. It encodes CASSRDRKETQYF.

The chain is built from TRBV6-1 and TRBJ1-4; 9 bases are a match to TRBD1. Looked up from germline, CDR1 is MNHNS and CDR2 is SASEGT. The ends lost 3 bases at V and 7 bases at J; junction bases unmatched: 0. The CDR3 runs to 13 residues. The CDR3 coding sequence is TGTGCCAGCAGTGAGGGACAGGGTGAAAAACTGTTTTTT. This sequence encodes CASSEGQGEKLFF.

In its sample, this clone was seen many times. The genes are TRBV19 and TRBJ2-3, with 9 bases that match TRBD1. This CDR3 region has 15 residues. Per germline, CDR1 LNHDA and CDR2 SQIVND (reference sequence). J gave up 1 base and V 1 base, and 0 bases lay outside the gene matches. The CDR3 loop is CASSIGTGGTDTQYF. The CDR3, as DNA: TGTGCCAGTAGTATAGGGACAGGGGGCACAGATACGCAGTATTTT.

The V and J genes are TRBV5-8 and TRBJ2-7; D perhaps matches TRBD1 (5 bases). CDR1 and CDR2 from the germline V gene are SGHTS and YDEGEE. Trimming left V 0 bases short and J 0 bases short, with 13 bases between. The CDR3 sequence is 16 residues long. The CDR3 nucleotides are TGTGCCAGCAGCTTGGTAGGGGCAGTCATCTCCTACGAGCAGTACTTC. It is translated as CASSLVGAVISYEQYF.

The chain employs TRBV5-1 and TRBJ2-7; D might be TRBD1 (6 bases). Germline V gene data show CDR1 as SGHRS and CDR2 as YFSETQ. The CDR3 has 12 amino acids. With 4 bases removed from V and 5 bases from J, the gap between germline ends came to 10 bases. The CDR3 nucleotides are TGCGCCAGCAGCACGAACAGGGACGAGCAGTACTTC. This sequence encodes CASSTNRDEQYF.

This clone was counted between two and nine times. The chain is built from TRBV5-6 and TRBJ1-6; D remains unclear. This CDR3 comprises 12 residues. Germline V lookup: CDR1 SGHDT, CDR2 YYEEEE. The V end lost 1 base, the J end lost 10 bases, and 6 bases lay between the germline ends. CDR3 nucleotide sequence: TGTGCCAGCAGCTTGCTACCATCACCCCTCCACTTT. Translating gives CASSLLPSPLHF.

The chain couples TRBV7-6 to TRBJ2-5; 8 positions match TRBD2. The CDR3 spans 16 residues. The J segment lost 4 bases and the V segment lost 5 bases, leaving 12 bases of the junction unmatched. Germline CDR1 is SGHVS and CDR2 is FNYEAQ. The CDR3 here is CASSPRLAGTRETQYF. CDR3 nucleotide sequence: TGTGCCAGCAGCCCTCGTTTAGCGGGGACTCGAGAGACCCAGTACTTC.

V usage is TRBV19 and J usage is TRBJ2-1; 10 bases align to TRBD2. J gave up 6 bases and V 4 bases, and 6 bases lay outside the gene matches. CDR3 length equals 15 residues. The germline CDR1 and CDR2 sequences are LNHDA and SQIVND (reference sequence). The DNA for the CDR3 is TGTGCCAGTAGTACTCTAGCGGGAGCTTTCAATGAGCAGTTCTTC. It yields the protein CASSTLAGAFNEQFF.